This T cell receptor beta chain appears in the sequencing data of a study of human CD8 memory T cell subsets. Study results and caveats: According to Chao1 estimates, stem-like memory T cells seemed more diverse than precursor exhausted T cells were.

A note on this clonotype: The antigen is not known.

The TPEX subset meant dysfunctional early memory CD8+ cells, CCR7+ PD-1+ TIGIT+. TCR beta was sequenced from UMI-tagged 5' RACE libraries. In the authors' workflow: Individual TCR beta libraries contained between about 2,600 and 20,000 functional CDR3 beta clonotypes each. From the 5' RACE reads, TCRdb lists one entry per CDR3 protein and no DNA. The V and J calls follow TCRdb's processing rather than the paper's. The data include around 10,000 distinct CDR3 sequences; the top ten clones carry about 20%. CDR3 length: 18 residues. Germline lookup yields CDR1 KGHDR and CDR2 SFDVKD. Sequencing input: CD8+ T cells from PBMCs. This TCR was recovered from a human donor in good health. The rearrangement links TRBV24-1 to TRBJ2-5; no DNA is available, so the TRBD1 call from TCRdb remains unchecked. CDR3 amino acids: CATSDLAESEGIGETQYF.